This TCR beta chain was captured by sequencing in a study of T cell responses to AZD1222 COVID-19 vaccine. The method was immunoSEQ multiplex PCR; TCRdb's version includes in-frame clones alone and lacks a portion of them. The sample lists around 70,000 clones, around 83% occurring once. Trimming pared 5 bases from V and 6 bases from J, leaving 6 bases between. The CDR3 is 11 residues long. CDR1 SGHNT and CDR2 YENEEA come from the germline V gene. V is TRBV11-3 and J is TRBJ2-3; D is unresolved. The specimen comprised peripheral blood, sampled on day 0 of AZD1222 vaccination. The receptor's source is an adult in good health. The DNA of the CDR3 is TGTGCCAGCAGCACCTCGGATACGCAGTATTTT. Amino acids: CASSTSDTQYF.